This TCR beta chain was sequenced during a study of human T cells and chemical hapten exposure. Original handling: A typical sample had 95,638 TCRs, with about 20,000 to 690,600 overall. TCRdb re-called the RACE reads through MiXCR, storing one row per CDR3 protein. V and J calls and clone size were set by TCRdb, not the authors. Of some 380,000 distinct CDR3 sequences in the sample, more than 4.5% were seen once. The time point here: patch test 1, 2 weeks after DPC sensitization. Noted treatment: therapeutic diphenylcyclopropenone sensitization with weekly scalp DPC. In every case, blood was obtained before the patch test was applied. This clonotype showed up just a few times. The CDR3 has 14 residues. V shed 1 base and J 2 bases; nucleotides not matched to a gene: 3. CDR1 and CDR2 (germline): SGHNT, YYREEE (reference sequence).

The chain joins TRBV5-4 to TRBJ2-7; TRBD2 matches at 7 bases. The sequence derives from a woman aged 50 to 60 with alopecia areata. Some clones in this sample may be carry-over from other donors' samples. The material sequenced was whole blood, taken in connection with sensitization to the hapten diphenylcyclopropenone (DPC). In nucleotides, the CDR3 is TGTGCCAGCAGCTTGCGGGGGGTCCCCTACGAGCAGTACTTC. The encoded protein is CASSLRGVPYEQYF. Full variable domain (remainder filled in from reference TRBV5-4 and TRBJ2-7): ETGVTQSPTHLIKTRGQQVTLRCSSQSGHNTVSWYQQALGQGPQFIFQYYREEENGRGNFPPRFSGLQFPNYSSELNVNALELDDSALYLCASSLRGVPYEQYFGPGTRLTVT.